This TCR beta chain was captured by sequencing in a study of blood T cell repertoires in COVID-19. The protocol was immunoSEQ multiplex PCR, while the TCRdb copy is restricted to in-frame clones and leaves out a portion. In the table there are 150,000 or so clones, roughly four fifths of which are singletons. Germline CDR1 reads SGHRS; CDR2 reads YFSETQ. The CDR3 loop spans 15 amino acids. The germline V and J ends were trimmed by 0 bases and 0 bases, with 6 bases remaining between them. The source of this sequence is a human donor with acute or convalescent COVID-19. The donor label of this sample is uncertain. Sample: peripheral blood. The chain is built from TRBV5-1 and TRBJ1-4; the D is unclear. The CDR3: CASSLAGATNEKLFF. DNA of the CDR3: TGCGCCAGCAGCTTGGCGGGTGCAACTAATGAAAAACTGTTTTTT.